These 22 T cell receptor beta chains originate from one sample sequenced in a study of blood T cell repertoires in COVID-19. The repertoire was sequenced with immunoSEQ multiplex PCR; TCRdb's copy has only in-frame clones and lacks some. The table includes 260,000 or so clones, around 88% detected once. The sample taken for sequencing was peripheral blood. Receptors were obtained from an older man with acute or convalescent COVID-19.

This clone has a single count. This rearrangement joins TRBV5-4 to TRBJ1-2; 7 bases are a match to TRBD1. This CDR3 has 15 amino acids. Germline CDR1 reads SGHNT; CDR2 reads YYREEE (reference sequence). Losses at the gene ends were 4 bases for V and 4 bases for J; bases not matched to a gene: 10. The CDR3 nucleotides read TGTGCCAGCAGCCCAGGCGGTCAGGGGGTCTATGGCTACACCTTC. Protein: CASSPGGQGVYGYTF.

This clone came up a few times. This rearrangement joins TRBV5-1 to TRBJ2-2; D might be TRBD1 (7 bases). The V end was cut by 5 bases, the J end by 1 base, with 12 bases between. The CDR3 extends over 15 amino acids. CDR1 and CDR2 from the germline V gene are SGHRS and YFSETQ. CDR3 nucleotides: TGCGCCAGCAGGCGGGGACAGTGGAACACCGGGGAGCTGTTTTTT. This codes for CASRRGQWNTGELFF. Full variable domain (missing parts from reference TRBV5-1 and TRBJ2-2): KAGVTQTPRYLIKTRGQQVTLSCSPISGHRSVSWYQQTPGQGLQFLFEYFSETQRNKGNFPGRFSGRQFSNSRSEMNVSTLELGDSALYLCASRRGQWNTGELFFGEGSRLTVL.

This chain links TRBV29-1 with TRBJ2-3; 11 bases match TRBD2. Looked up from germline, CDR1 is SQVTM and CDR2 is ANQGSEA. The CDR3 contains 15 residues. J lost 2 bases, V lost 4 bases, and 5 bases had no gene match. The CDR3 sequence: CSVATSGTNTDTQYF. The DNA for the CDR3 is TGCAGCGTTGCGACTAGCGGGACGAACACAGATACGCAGTATTTT.

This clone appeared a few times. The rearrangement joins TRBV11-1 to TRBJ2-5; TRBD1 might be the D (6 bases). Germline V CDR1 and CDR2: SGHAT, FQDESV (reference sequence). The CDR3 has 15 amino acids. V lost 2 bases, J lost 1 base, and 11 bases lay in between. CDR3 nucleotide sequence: TGTGCCAGCAGCTTAACCACAGGGCTCCAAGAGACCCAGTACTTC. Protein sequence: CASSLTTGLQETQYF.

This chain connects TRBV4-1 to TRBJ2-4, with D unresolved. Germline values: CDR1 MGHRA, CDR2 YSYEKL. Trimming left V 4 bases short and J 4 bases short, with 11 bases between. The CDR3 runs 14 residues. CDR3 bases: TGCGCCAGCAGCCCCCTGGGCAGTAAAAACATTCAGTACTTC. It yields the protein CASSPLGSKNIQYF.

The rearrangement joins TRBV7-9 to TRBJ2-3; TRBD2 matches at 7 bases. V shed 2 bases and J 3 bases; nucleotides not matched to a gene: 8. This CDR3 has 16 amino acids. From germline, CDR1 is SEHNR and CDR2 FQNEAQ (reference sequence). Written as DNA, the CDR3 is TGTGCCAGCAGCTTAAGAGCGGGGACCCAAACAGATACGCAGTATTTT. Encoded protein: CASSLRAGTQTDTQYF.

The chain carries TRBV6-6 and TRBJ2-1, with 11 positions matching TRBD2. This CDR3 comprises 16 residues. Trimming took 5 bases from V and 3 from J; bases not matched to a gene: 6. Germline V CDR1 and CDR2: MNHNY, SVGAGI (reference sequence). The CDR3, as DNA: TGTGCCAGCAGTCCCGGGACTAGCGGAGACTACAATGAGCAGTTCTTC. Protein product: CASSPGTSGDYNEQFF.

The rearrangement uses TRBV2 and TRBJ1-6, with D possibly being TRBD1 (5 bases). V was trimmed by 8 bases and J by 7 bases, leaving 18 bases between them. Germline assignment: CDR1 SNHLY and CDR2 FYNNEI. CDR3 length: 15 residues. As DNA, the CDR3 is TGTGCCAGCCAGACAGAGATTGGATCGAATTCACCCCTCCACTTT. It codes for CASQTEIGSNSPLHF. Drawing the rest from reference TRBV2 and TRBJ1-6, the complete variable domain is EPEVTQTPSHQVTQMGQEVILRCVPISNHLYFYWYRQILGQKVEFLVSFYNNEISEKSEIFDDQFSVERPDGSNFTLKIRSTKLEDSAMYFCASQTEIGSNSPLHFGNGTRLTVT.

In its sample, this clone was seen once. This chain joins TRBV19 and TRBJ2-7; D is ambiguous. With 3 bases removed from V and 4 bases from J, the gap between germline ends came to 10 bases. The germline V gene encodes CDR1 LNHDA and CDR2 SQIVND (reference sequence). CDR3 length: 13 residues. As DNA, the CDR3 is TGTGCCAGTAGTATGGTAGCTGGTTACGAGCAGTACTTC. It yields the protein CASSMVAGYEQYF.

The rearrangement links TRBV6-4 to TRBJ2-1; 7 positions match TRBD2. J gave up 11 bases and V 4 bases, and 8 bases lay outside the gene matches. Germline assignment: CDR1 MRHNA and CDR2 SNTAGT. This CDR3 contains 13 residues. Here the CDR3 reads CASSGNAGEQQFF. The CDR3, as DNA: TGTGCCAGCAGTGGAAACGCGGGGGAACAGCAGTTCTTC.

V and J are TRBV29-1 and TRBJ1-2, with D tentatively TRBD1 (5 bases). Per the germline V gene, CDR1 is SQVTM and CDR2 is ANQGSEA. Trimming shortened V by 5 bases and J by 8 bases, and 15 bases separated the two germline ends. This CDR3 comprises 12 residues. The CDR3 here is CSVKRLGGGYTF. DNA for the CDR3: TGCAGCGTTAAGAGGCTCGGGGGAGGCTACACCTTC.

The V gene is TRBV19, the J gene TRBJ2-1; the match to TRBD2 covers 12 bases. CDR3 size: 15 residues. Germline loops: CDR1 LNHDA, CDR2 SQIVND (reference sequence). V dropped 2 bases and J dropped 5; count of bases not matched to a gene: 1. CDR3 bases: TGTGCCAGTAGTATAACTAGCGGGAGGAACAATGAGCAGTTCTTC. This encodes CASSITSGRNNEQFF.

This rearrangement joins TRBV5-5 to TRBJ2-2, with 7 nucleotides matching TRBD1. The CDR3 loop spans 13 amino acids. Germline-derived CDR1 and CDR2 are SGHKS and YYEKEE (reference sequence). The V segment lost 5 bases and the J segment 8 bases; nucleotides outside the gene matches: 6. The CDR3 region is CASRKTGAGELFF. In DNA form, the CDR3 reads TGTGCCAGCAGAAAAACAGGGGCGGGGGAGCTGTTTTTT.

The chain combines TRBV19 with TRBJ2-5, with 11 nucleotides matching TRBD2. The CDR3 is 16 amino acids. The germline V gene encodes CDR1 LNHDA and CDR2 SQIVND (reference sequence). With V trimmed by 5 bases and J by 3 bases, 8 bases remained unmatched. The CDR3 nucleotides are TGTGCCAGTAGTTGGGGATCGGGACTAGCGGAAGAGACCCAGTACTTC. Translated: CASSWGSGLAEETQYF.

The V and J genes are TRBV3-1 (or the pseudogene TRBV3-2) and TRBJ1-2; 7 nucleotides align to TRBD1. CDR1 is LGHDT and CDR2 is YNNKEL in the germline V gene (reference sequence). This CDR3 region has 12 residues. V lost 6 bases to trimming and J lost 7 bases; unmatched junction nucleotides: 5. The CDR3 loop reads CASRKGAGGYTF. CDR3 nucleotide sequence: TGTGCCAGCAGAAAGGGGGCAGGTGGCTACACCTTC.

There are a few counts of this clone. The CDR3 bases are TGCAGCGTTGAGCGGGGGTACCAAGAGACCCAGTACTTC. It encodes CSVERGYQETQYF. V usage is TRBV29-1 and J usage is TRBJ2-5; TRBD2 aligns across 7 bases. This CDR3 has 13 residues. The germline V gene has CDR1 SQVTM and CDR2 ANQGSEA. With 3 bases clipped from V and 0 bases from J, the junction kept 1 base outside the gene matches. The full variable domain, completed using reference TRBV29-1 and TRBJ2-5, is SAVISQKPSRDICQRGTSLTIQCQVDSQVTMMFWYRQQPGQSLTLIATANQGSEATYESGFVIDKFPISRPNLTFSTLTVSNMSPEDSSIYLCSVERGYQETQYFGPGTRLLVL.

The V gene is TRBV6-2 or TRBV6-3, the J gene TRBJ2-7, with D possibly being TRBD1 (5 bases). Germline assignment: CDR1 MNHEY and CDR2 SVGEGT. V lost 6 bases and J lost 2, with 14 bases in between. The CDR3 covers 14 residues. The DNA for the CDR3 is TGTGCCAGCAGGCCTTGGACACCACCCTACGAGCAGTACTTC. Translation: CASRPWTPPYEQYF.

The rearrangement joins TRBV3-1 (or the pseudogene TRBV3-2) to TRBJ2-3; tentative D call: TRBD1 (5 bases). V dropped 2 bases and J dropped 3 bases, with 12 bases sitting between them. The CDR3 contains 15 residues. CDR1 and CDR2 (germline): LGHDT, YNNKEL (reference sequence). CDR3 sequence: CASSQKGYRTDTQYF. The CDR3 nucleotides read TGTGCCAGCAGCCAAAAGGGGTATAGGACAGATACGCAGTATTTT.

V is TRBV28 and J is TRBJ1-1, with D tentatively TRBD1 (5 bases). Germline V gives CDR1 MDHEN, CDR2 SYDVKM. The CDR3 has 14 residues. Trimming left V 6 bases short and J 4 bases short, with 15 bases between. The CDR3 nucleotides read TGTGCCAGCAGCCTTGTCGGGGGGGGCACTGAAGCTTTCTTT. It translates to CASSLVGGGTEAFF.

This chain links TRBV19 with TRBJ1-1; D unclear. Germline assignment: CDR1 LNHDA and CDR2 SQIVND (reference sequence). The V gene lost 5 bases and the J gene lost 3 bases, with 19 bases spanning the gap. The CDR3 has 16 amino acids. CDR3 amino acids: CASSPYPRLIYTEAFF. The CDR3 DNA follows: TGTGCCAGTAGTCCGTATCCCCGACTGATATACACTGAAGCTTTCTTT.

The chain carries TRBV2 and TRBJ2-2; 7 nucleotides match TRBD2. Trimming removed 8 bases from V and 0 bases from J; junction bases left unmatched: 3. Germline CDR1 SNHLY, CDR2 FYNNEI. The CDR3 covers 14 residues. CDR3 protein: CASLAGANTGELFF. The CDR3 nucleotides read TGTGCCAGCCTTGCGGGGGCGAACACCGGGGAGCTGTTTTTT.

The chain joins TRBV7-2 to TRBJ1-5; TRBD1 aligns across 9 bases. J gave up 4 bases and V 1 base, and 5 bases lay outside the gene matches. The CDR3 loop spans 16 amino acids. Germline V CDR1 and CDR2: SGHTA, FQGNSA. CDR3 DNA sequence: TGTGCCAGCAGCTTAGGGACAGGGGTACGGAATCAGCCCCAGCATTTT. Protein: CASSLGTGVRNQPQHF.